This T cell receptor (beta chain) emerged from a study of T cells in Graves' hyperthyroidism and ophthalmopathy. Study findings and constraints: Blood also contained most expanded thyroid clonotypes above 0.001.

This CDR3 is built from 15 residues. V shed 5 bases and J shed 10 bases, with 23 bases lying between them. CDR1 PRHDT and CDR2 FYEKMQ come from the germline V gene (reference sequence). This clonotype was observed many times. Antigen unknown. Stability of Graves' hyperthyroidism was defined as absent ophthalmopathy progression within 18 months. Diagnoses used clinical symptoms, serum thyroxine and TRAb, thyroid ultrasound and orbital computed tomography. RNA transcripts provided the source from which TCR beta CDR3 regions were amplified. The study used the HTBI primer set for a first-round RT-PCR of the TCR CDR3. MiXCR was run by TCRdb on the multiplex PCR reads, yielding one entry per CDR3 protein. The profile covers some 460,000 distinct CDR3 sequences, with around 14% appearing a single time and 13% to 15% taken by the ten largest.

Sample: blood. The rearrangement joins TRBV13 to TRBJ1-1; perhaps TRBD1 as D (6 bases). This TCR came from a woman younger than 35 with Graves' hyperthyroidism. CDR3 bases: TGTGCCAGCAGCGAACGCTCTCTTCAGGGGCGTTCAGCTTTCTTT. Protein product: CASSERSLQGRSAFF.